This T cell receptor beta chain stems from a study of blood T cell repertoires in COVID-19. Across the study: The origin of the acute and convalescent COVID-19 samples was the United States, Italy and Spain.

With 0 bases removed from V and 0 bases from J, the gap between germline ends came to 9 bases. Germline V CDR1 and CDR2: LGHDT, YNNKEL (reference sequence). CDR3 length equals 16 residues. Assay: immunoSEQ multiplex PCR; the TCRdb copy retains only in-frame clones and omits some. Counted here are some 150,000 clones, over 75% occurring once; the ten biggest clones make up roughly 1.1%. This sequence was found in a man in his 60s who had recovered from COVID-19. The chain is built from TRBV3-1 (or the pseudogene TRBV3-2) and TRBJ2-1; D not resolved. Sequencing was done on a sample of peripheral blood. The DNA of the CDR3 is TGTGCCAGCAGCCAAGACGGTGGTATCTCCTACAATGAGCAGTTCTTC. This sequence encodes CASSQDGGISYNEQFF.